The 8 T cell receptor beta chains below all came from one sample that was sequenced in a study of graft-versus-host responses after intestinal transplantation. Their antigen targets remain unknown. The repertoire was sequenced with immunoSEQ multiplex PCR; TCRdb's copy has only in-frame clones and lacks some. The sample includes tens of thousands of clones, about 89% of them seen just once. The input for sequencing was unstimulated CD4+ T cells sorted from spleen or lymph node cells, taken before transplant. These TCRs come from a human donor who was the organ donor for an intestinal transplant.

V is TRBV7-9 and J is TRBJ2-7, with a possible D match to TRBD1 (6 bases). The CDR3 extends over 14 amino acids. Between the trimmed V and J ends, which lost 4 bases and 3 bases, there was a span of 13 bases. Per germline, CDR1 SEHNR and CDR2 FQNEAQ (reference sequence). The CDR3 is CASSSLGGSYEQYF. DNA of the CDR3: TGTGCCAGCAGCTCATTAGGGGGTAGCTACGAGCAGTACTTC.

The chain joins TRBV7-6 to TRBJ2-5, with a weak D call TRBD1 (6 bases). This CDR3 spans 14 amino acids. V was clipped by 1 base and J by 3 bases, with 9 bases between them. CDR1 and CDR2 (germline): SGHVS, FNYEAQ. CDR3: CASSLGGTKETQYF. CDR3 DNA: TGTGCCAGCAGCTTAGGAGGGACAAAAGAGACCCAGTACTTC.

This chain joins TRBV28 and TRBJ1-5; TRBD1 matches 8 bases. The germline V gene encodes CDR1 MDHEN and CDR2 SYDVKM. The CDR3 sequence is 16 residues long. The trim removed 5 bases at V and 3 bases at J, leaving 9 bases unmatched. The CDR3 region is CASSTRWTGNNQPQHF. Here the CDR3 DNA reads TGTGCCAGCAGTACACGATGGACAGGGAACAATCAGCCCCAGCATTTT.

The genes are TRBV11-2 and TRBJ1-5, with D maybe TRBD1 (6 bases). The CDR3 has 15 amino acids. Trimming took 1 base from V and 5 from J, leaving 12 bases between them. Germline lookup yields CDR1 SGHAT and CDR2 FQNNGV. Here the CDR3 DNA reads TGTGCCAGCAGCTTAGGCCTCAGGGGCCATCAGCCCCAGCATTTT. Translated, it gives CASSLGLRGHQPQHF.

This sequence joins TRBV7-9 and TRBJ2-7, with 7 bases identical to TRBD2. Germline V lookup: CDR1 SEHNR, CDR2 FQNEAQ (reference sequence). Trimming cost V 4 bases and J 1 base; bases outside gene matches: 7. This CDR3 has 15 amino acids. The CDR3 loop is CASSSGRWGSYEQYF. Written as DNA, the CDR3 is TGTGCCAGCAGCTCCGGGAGGTGGGGTTCCTACGAGCAGTACTTC.

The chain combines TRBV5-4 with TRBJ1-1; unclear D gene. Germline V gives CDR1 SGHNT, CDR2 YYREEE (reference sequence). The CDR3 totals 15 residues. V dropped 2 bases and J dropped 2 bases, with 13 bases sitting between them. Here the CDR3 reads CASSFRSRSNTEAFF. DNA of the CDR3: TGTGCCAGCAGCTTTAGGTCTAGGAGTAACACTGAAGCTTTCTTT.

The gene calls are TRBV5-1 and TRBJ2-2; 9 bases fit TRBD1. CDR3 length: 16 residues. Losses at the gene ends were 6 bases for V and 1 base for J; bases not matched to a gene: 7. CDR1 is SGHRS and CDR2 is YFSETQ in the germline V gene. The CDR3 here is CASTPDRGGNTGELFF. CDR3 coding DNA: TGCGCCAGCACCCCGGACAGGGGTGGGAACACCGGGGAGCTGTTTTTT.

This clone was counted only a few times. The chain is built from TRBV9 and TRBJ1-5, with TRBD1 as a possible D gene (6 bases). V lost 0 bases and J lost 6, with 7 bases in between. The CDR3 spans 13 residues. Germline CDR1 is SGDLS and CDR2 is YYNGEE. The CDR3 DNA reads TGTGCCAGCAGCGTAGACAGGGCTCAGCCCCAGCATTTT. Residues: CASSVDRAQPQHF.